This TCR beta chain was identified during a study of T cell responses to AZD1222 COVID-19 vaccine (dated by TCRdb to about 2021). Broadly, across the study: AZD1222 recipients given second doses at about 4 weeks or at about 12 weeks were pooled, since spike-specific TCR depth and breadth were not found to differ between the two schedules. TCR sequencing covered about 230 trial participants: approximately 200 given two doses of AZD1222 and 26 given two doses of MenACWY control vaccine. Enrollment into the trials was organized by age into subgroups of 18-55, 56-69 and 70-plus years, and those subgroups contained roughly 160, 29 and 62 TCR-sequenced participants, respectively. The research as a whole found: Most participants were white British and females outnumbered males, and the authors suggested that clonal diversity may have been underestimated. Conclusions about previously exposed vaccinees are limited because only 5 or 6 AZD1222 recipients were SARS-CoV-2 seropositive at baseline. Reportedly, almost half of the unique spike-specific TCRs recognized epitopes lying outside the regions that are mutated in the B.1.351 and B.1.1.7 variants. Vaccine-associated CD4 TCRs spanned the whole spike protein, with dominant responses in regions 160-218 and 743-854. Because no day 14 peak-response samples were available, repertoires were characterized only after the peak T cell response. The 56-69-year group was small, and its depth increase did not reach significance, likely because of low power. Spike-specific TCR breadth and depth rose significantly after two AZD1222 doses compared with day 0 and with MenACWY recipients.

The CDR3 numbers 16 residues from cysteine through phenylalanine. Of all the DNA, just the CDR3 is kept, 48 bases in frame from base 1. The germline V gene supplies CDR1 SGDLS and CDR2 YYNGEE. The V end gives up 0 bases and the J end 5 bases, leaving 9 bases in the junction not matched to a gene. The CDR3 regions of human TCRbeta chains were subjected to immunosequencing. The paper's processing steps were these. Repertoire TCRs were matched against a reference library of SARS-CoV-2-specific TCRs generated with the MIRA antigen-specificity platform. Breadth meant the fraction of unique TCRs that were SARS-CoV-2-associated, whereas depth meant the fraction of total T cells that were SARS-CoV-2-associated. Using the MIRA data, every spike-specific TCR was mapped to the spike region that the TCR reacted to and assigned to either a CD4 or a CD8 class. Log10-transformed breadth and depth values were compared by one-way ANOVA with Sidak's multiple comparisons tests. Held by TCRdb, this immuneACCESS table contains in-frame sequences only and omits some clones. Under half of the omission traces to an unresolved V gene where checked; the cause of the rest is unknown. V, J and clone size were drawn from that table, and D and trimming were deduced from the DNA. The sample has nearly 110,000 clones on record, roughly 90% of them singletons. The top ten constitute around 4.5% of the sample.

In light of the paper, this sample's time point label describes: baseline before first vaccination. Samples from vaccinated people were obtained from the UK trials COV001 and COV002, which included a single-blind randomized controlled phase 2/3 trial of AZD1222 (ChAdOx1 nCoV-19) in healthy adults. For TCRbeta chain sequencing, PBMC samples from trial participants were taken at day 0 and at day 28 after the second dose. Note on this clone: Its antigen remains undetermined. The input lacks base qualities; no much larger clone sits a single base away.

The origin of this receptor is an adult in good health. The chain was built from TRBV9 and TRBJ2-7, and TRBD2 matches 9 of the central bases. The material sequenced was peripheral blood, taken on day 0 of AZD1222 vaccination. The CDR3 region has the sequence CASSVGSGGNWDEQYF. The sequence in DNA is TGTGCCAGCAGCGTAGGTAGCGGGGGCAACTGGGACGAGCAGTACTTC. With the rest looked up from the reference TRBV9 and TRBJ2-7 genes rather than sequenced, the full variable domain is DSGVTQTPKHLITATGQRVTLRCSPRSGDLSVYWYQQSLDQGLQFLIQYYNGEERAKGNILERFSAQQFPDLHSELNLSSLELGDSALYFCASSVGSGGNWDEQYFGPGTRLTVT.